These 21 T cell receptor beta chains were all obtained from the same sample, sequenced in a study of cytomegalovirus exposure and HLA in healthy donors. Using immunoSEQ multiplex PCR, the repertoire was profiled, and TCRdb retains in-frame clones only, with some absent. The sample has roughly 300,000 clones; 87% are singletons. The sample was PBMCs. The source of these receptors is a woman in her thirties in good health and CMV-seropositive.

In its sample, this clone was seen once. The V and J genes are TRBV27 and TRBJ2-7, with D hard to call. This CDR3 is built from 15 residues. The germline V and J ends were trimmed by 0 bases and 0 bases, with 9 bases remaining between them. Germline CDR1 and CDR2: MNHEY and SMNVEV (reference sequence). The CDR3 spells CASSLSEGGSYEQYF. CDR3 nucleotide sequence: TGTGCCAGCAGTTTATCTGAAGGCGGCTCCTACGAGCAGTACTTC.

V gene TRBV27 combines with J gene TRBJ2-3; no clear D gene. V lost 0 bases and J 3 bases, leaving 10 bases between the germline ends. CDR3 size: 15 residues. Per germline, CDR1 MNHEY and CDR2 SMNVEV (reference sequence). CDR3 nucleotides: TGTGCCAGCAGTTTATCGGGTCTTAATACAGATACGCAGTATTTT. Its protein is CASSLSGLNTDTQYF.

This sequence joins TRBV4-1 and TRBJ2-3, with a possible D match to TRBD2 (5 bases). Germline lookup yields CDR1 MGHRA and CDR2 YSYEKL. The ends were cut back, 1 base at V and 1 base at J, with 12 bases in the middle. The length of the CDR3 is 16 residues. CDR3 nucleotides: TGCGCCAGCAGCCAAGCAGAGCGGTGGGGCACAGATACGCAGTATTTT. Amino acid sequence: CASSQAERWGTDTQYF.

The rearrangement links TRBV7-6 to TRBJ2-1; a possible D gene is TRBD2 (6 bases). Germline loops: CDR1 SGHVS, CDR2 FNYEAQ. The germline V and J ends were trimmed by 5 bases and 0 bases, with 14 bases remaining between them. The CDR3 length is 16 residues. The CDR3 DNA reads TGTGCCAGCAGCCTCGACGGGGGATACTCCTACAATGAGCAGTTCTTC. The encoded protein is CASSLDGGYSYNEQFF.

The chain has TRBV6-6 and TRBJ1-5; tentative D call: TRBD1 (5 bases). The germline V and J ends were trimmed by 0 bases and 0 bases, with 9 bases remaining between them. The CDR3 extends over 16 amino acids. The V gene's germline CDR1 is MNHNY and CDR2 SVGAGI (reference sequence). For the CDR3, the DNA is TGTGCCAGCAGTTACTCCGGGGGACTTAGCAATCAGCCCCAGCATTTT. Its protein is CASSYSGGLSNQPQHF.

The CDR3 loop is CASSLGTENYGYTF. In DNA form, the CDR3 reads TGTGCCAGCAGCTTAGGGACAGAGAACTATGGCTACACCTTC. This rearrangement joins TRBV7-2 to TRBJ1-2, with D possibly TRBD1 on 6 matching bases. Trimming pared 1 base from V and 2 bases from J, leaving 8 bases between. The CDR3 is 14 amino acids. Germline CDR1 reads SGHTA; CDR2 reads FQGNSA.

This clone was seen just once. The chain carries TRBV27 and TRBJ1-2; D might be TRBD1 (5 bases). CDR1 is MNHEY, CDR2 SMNVEV, per germline (reference sequence). V was shortened by 3 bases and J by 6 bases, with 8 bases between the two germline ends. This CDR3 contains 12 residues. CDR3 protein: CASSFAGDGYTF. In DNA form, the CDR3 reads TGTGCCAGCAGTTTTGCGGGGGATGGCTACACCTTC.

The chain carries TRBV7-6 and TRBJ2-3, with TRBD2 matching over 10 bases. Looked up from germline, CDR1 is SGHVS and CDR2 is FNYEAQ. V dropped 3 bases and J dropped 0; count of bases not matched to a gene: 3. This CDR3 contains 16 residues. CDR3 sequence reads: CASSLETSGSTDTQYF. The CDR3 DNA sequence: TGTGCCAGCAGCTTGGAGACTAGCGGGAGCACAGATACGCAGTATTTT.

The chain is built from TRBV9 and TRBJ1-2; 7 bases are a match to TRBD1. CDR1 SGDLS and CDR2 YYNGEE come from the germline V gene. The CDR3 runs to 15 residues. Trimming took 1 base from V and 2 from J; bases not matched to a gene: 5. CDR3 sequence: CASSVSLDRNYGYTF. The DNA for the CDR3 is TGTGCCAGCAGCGTATCCCTGGACAGGAACTATGGCTACACCTTC.

This clone was observed a handful of times. The rearrangement links TRBV10-3 to TRBJ1-5; D remains ambiguous. V was shortened by 6 bases and J by 3 bases, with 9 bases between the two germline ends. Germline V CDR1 and CDR2: ENHRY, SYGVKD. The CDR3 totals 13 residues. CDR3 loop: CAISPSINQPQHF. DNA of the CDR3: TGTGCCATCAGCCCTAGTATCAATCAGCCCCAGCATTTT.

J is TRBJ2-1 and V is TRBV5-1; no firm D call. Trimming took 2 bases from V and 8 from J, leaving 8 bases between them. The germline V gene encodes CDR1 SGHRS and CDR2 YFSETQ. This CDR3 has 12 amino acids. The CDR3 DNA reads as TGCGCCAGCAGCTTTTATCCGGATGAGCAGTTCTTC. This gives the protein CASSFYPDEQFF.

The rearrangement joins TRBV6-5 to TRBJ2-1, with D possibly TRBD2 on 5 matching bases. This CDR3 contains 14 residues. With 7 bases removed from V and 5 bases from J, the gap between germline ends came to 15 bases. Germline V lookup: CDR1 MNHEY, CDR2 SVGAGI. CDR3 DNA sequence: TGTGCCAGCAAGCAACTAGGGTTAGACAATGAGCAGTTCTTC. It is translated as CASKQLGLDNEQFF.

This chain joins TRBV15 and TRBJ1-5; possible D gene TRBD1, 6 bases. Germline V gene data show CDR1 as LNHNV and CDR2 as YYDKDF (reference sequence). The length of the CDR3 is 17 residues. V was cut by 0 bases and J by 4 bases, with 16 bases left in between. The CDR3 region is CATSRDQETGKNQPQHF. The CDR3 DNA sequence: TGTGCCACCAGCAGAGACCAGGAGACAGGAAAAAATCAGCCCCAGCATTTT.

The J gene is TRBJ1-6, the V gene TRBV4-3; D is unclear. The V and J ends lost 7 bases and 7 bases respectively, with 14 bases between them. This CDR3 comprises 14 residues. Germline assignment: CDR1 LGHNA and CDR2 YSLEER. CDR3 nucleotide sequence: TGCGCCAGCACCCCCCGCGCCGGGAATTCACCCCTCCACTTT. This sequence encodes CASTPRAGNSPLHF.

The chain combines TRBV5-4 with TRBJ2-1; the D gene is possibly TRBD1 (6 bases). V was pared by 5 bases and J by 6 bases, with 15 bases between. CDR1 is SGHNT, CDR2 YYREEE, per germline (reference sequence). This CDR3 has 14 residues. The CDR3 DNA is TGTGCCAGCAGGGGTCAGGGGCCGAGCAATGAGCAGTTCTTC. Protein: CASRGQGPSNEQFF.

V usage is TRBV12-5 and J usage is TRBJ2-7; the D is unclear. The CDR3 has 12 residues. Trimming pared 6 bases from V and 0 bases from J, leaving 6 bases between. Germline values: CDR1 LGHNT, CDR2 FRNRAP. CDR3 coding DNA: TGTGCTAGTGGCCCATCCTCCTACGAGCAGTACTTC. Protein sequence: CASGPSSYEQYF.

The chain employs TRBV7-2 and TRBJ2-7; 9 nucleotides agree with TRBD2. The CDR3 loop spans 15 amino acids. The V segment lost 2 bases and the J segment 6 bases; nucleotides outside the gene matches: 8. CDR1 is SGHTA, CDR2 FQGNSA, per germline. Here the CDR3 DNA reads TGTGCCAGCAGCTTAATGCATGCGGGAGGGCGCGAGCAGTACTTC. This encodes CASSLMHAGGREQYF.

V is TRBV5-6 and J is TRBJ2-7; D call uncertain. This CDR3 is built from 14 residues. Germline lookup yields CDR1 SGHDT and CDR2 YYEEEE. Trimming removed 2 bases at V and 2 bases at J, with 11 bases between. The CDR3 region has the DNA TGTGCCAGCAGCTTTCGGGCGCGTCCCTACGAGCAGTACTTC. This sequence encodes CASSFRARPYEQYF.

The rearrangement uses TRBV7-2 and TRBJ2-5; 8 bases are shared with TRBD2. Trimming removed 6 bases from V and 6 bases from J; junction bases left unmatched: 9. This CDR3 has 14 amino acids. Germline-derived CDR1 and CDR2 are SGHTA and FQGNSA. This CDR3 reads CASRGTRGKQTQYF. DNA for the CDR3: TGTGCCAGCAGGGGGACTAGGGGTAAACAGACCCAGTACTTC.

The chain is built from TRBV28 and TRBJ2-3, with D maybe TRBD2 (6 bases). V shed 8 bases and J shed 5 bases, with 14 bases lying between them. The CDR3 is 13 amino acids. Germline values: CDR1 MDHEN, CDR2 SYDVKM. CDR3 sequence: CASLAGLVDTQYF. CDR3 DNA: TGTGCCAGCCTGGCGGGATTGGTAGATACGCAGTATTTT.

The chain joins TRBV30 to TRBJ2-7, with 8 bases identical to TRBD1. Germline V CDR1 and CDR2: GTSNPN, SVGIG (reference sequence). V shed 0 bases and J 6 bases; nucleotides not matched to a gene: 10. The CDR3 has 15 amino acids. The CDR3 loop reads CAWSVRLDRGVEQYF. Written as DNA, the CDR3 is TGTGCCTGGAGTGTACGCCTCGACAGGGGCGTCGAGCAGTACTTC.